These 32 T cell receptor beta chains came from one sample sequenced in a study of shared clonotypes between healthy human individuals. CD45RO-negative, CCR7-positively selected cells formed the naive CD8 fraction, excluding terminally differentiated effector memory CD45RA+ cells. The protocol was immunoSEQ multiplex PCR, while the TCRdb copy is restricted to in-frame clones and leaves out a portion. The table lists around 2,000,000 clones, just under 95% of them singletons. Sequences were obtained from naive CD8+ T cells sorted from blood. Source of these receptors: a man aged 18 to 29 in good health.

V is TRBV11-2 and J is TRBJ2-6; D might be TRBD1 (5 bases). Trimming removed 5 bases from V and 3 bases from J, with 8 bases in between. Germline V gives CDR1 SGHAT, CDR2 FQNNGV. The CDR3 covers 14 residues. DNA of the CDR3: TGTGCCAGCAGCAGGGGAATTGGGGCCAACGTCCTGACTTTC. This gives the protein CASSRGIGANVLTF. Full variable domain (remainder filled in from reference TRBV11-2 and TRBJ2-6): EAGVAQSPRYKIIEKRQSVAFWCNPISGHATLYWYQQILGQGPKLLIQFQNNGVVDDSQLPKDRFSAERLKGVDSTLKIQPAKLEDSAVYLCASSRGIGANVLTFGAGSRLTVL.

This clone was seen a single time. The CDR3 coding sequence is TGCGCCAGCAGCTACCAGGGGGAAGTCGCTGAAGCTTTCTTT. Translating gives CASSYQGEVAEAFF. The chain has TRBV5-1 and TRBJ1-1; 7 positions match TRBD1. The CDR3 has 14 residues. CDR1 and CDR2 (germline): SGHRS, YFSETQ. V was clipped by 3 bases and J by 6 bases; unmatched bases: 8.

This chain connects TRBV16 to TRBJ1-6, with a possible D match to TRBD1 (5 bases). This CDR3 spans 14 amino acids. Trimming shortened V by 4 bases and J by 10 bases, and 14 bases separated the two germline ends. CDR1 is KGHSY and CDR2 is FQNENV in the germline V gene. This CDR3 reads CASSLRDPGSPLHF. In DNA, the CDR3 is TGTGCCAGCAGCCTTCGGGACCCGGGATCACCCCTCCACTTT.

The chain combines TRBV2 with TRBJ1-2, with 9 bases matching TRBD1. The CDR3 runs 15 residues. V shed 5 bases and J 7 bases; nucleotides not matched to a gene: 11. Germline CDR1 and CDR2: SNHLY and FYNNEI. The CDR3 sequence is CASSPPGTGSGGYTF. CDR3 DNA sequence: TGTGCCAGCAGTCCCCCCGGGACAGGGAGCGGTGGCTACACCTTC.

A word on this clone: At one of its ends the junction is not consistent with the germline gene, which may arise from a read error. The rearrangement links TRBV28 to TRBJ1-5, with TRBD1 matching over 8 bases. This CDR3 is built from 18 residues. CDR1 MDHEN and CDR2 SYDVKM come from the germline V gene. CDR3 sequence (DNA): TGTGCCAGCACTTTAACCCTGACAGGGGAGGAGAGCAATCAGCCCCAGCATTTT. It is translated as CASTLTLTGEESNQPQHF.

The chain joins TRBV10-2 to TRBJ1-2; D gene unclear. V was cut by 0 bases and J by 5 bases, with 7 bases left in between. The CDR3 is made up of 13 amino acids. Germline CDR1 and CDR2: WSHSY and SAAADI. The CDR3 DNA reads as TGCGCCAGCAGTGAGTCAACAACATATGGCTACACCTTC. Amino acids: CASSESTTYGYTF.

The V and J genes are TRBV4-3 and TRBJ2-1; tentative D call: TRBD2 (6 bases). This CDR3 has 13 residues. Trimming cost V 8 bases and J 4 bases, with 12 bases left between them. The germline V gene has CDR1 LGHNA and CDR2 YSLEER. CDR3 residues: CASGGSGYNEQFF. The CDR3 region has the DNA TGCGCCAGCGGGGGGTCGGGGTACAATGAGCAGTTCTTC.

This rearrangement joins TRBV15 to TRBJ2-4, with D tentatively TRBD2 (6 bases). The CDR3 loop spans 17 amino acids. Germline V CDR1 and CDR2: LNHNV, YYDKDF (reference sequence). V lost 0 bases to trimming and J lost 6 bases, with 18 bases between them. The CDR3 here is CATSRDRGSGGGNIQYF. Here the CDR3 DNA reads TGTGCCACCAGCAGAGACCGAGGCAGTGGGGGAGGAAACATTCAGTACTTC.

The gene calls are TRBV4-3 and TRBJ2-3, with D uncertain. V was clipped by 1 base and J by 4 bases, with 12 bases between them. CDR3 length equals 15 residues. Germline V gene data show CDR1 as LGHNA and CDR2 as YSLEER. CDR3 residues: CASSQGFAPADTQYF. For the CDR3, the DNA is TGCGCCAGCAGCCAAGGATTTGCTCCCGCAGATACGCAGTATTTT.

In its sample, this clone was seen once. The chain combines TRBV20-1 with TRBJ2-7; D is unresolved. The germline V gene encodes CDR1 DFQATT and CDR2 SNEGSKA (reference sequence). The CDR3 contains 11 residues. V lost 6 bases and J 3 bases, leaving 9 bases between the germline ends. In DNA form, the CDR3 reads TGCAGTGCCACCGAAGACTACGAGCAGTACTTC. It specifies CSATEDYEQYF.

V is TRBV9 and J is TRBJ2-3, with D tentatively TRBD1 or TRBD2 (5 bases each). The CDR3 runs to 15 residues. Germline-derived CDR1 and CDR2 are SGDLS and YYNGEE. Trimming removed 0 bases from V and 3 bases from J, with 11 bases in between. CDR3 coding DNA: TGTGCCAGCAGCGTAGGGGGGTTGGCTACAGATACGCAGTATTTT. Translated: CASSVGGLATDTQYF.

The chain couples TRBV19 to TRBJ2-2; 8 bases fit TRBD1. CDR1 LNHDA and CDR2 SQIVND come from the germline V gene (reference sequence). The CDR3 has 17 residues. The trim removed 6 bases at V and 5 bases at J, leaving 14 bases unmatched. The DNA of the CDR3 is TGTGCCAGTAGCCACCCCGCGACAGGGGTTGTAACCGGGGAGCTGTTTTTT. It translates to CASSHPATGVVTGELFF. The complete variable domain, with remaining parts taken from reference TRBV19 and TRBJ2-2, reads DGGITQSPKYLFRKEGQNVTLSCEQNLNHDAMYWYRQDPGQGLRLIYYSQIVNDFQKGDIAEGYSVSREKKESFPLTVTSAQKNPTAFYLCASSHPATGVVTGELFFGEGSRLTVL.

This clone has just one count. CDR3 DNA sequence: TGTGCCAGCAGTCCCGCGTGGGGCGAAGACACTGAAGCTTTCTTT. The encoded protein is CASSPAWGEDTEAFF. The chain uses TRBV5-6 and TRBJ1-1, with D perhaps TRBD1 (5 bases). The germline V and J ends were trimmed by 5 bases and 3 bases, with 17 bases remaining between them. This CDR3 has 15 amino acids. Germline V gene sequence: CDR1 SGHDT, CDR2 YYEEEE.

The genes are TRBV9 and TRBJ2-4, with D perhaps TRBD1 or TRBD2 (5 bases each). This CDR3 contains 16 residues. V gave up 3 bases and J gave up 0 bases, with 13 bases separating them. In germline, CDR1 is SGDLS, CDR2 YYNGEE. CDR3 bases: TGTGCCAGCAGCGCGGGGACGGAGATAGCCAAAAACATTCAGTACTTC. Its translation: CASSAGTEIAKNIQYF.

The V call is TRBV13, the J call TRBJ2-2, with D tentatively TRBD1 (5 bases). Per the germline V gene, CDR1 is PRHDT and CDR2 is FYEKMQ (reference sequence). There are 14 residues in the CDR3. The V gene lost 5 bases and the J gene lost 0 bases, with 7 bases spanning the gap. CDR3 sequence reads: CASSPGSNTGELFF. CDR3 DNA sequence: TGTGCCAGCAGCCCAGGGTCGAACACCGGGGAGCTGTTTTTT.

The CDR3 nucleotides read TGTGCCAGCAGCGTAGGTGCTAGCCCAAGCTCCTACGAGCAGTACTTC. This translates into CASSVGASPSSYEQYF. J is TRBJ2-7 and V is TRBV9; D perhaps matches TRBD2 (5 bases). There are 16 residues in the CDR3. Per germline, CDR1 SGDLS and CDR2 YYNGEE. V was clipped by 0 bases and J by 0 bases, with 13 bases between them.

J is TRBJ2-7 and V is TRBV7-2; D gene uncertain. The ends were cut back, 5 bases at V and 5 bases at J, with 16 bases in the middle. Germline CDR1 is SGHTA and CDR2 is FQGNSA. CDR3 length: 14 amino acids. The CDR3, as DNA: TGTGCCAGCAGCGCTGACCCCGAAGTAGACGAGCAGTACTTC. Translated, it gives CASSADPEVDEQYF.

This chain's CDR3 is CASSPQYSNQPQHF. DNA for the CDR3: TGTGCCAGCAGCCCTCAGTATAGCAATCAGCCCCAGCATTTT. The chain carries TRBV7-9 and TRBJ1-5; D not resolved. CDR1 is SEHNR and CDR2 is FQNEAQ in the germline V gene (reference sequence). The CDR3 is 14 amino acids. V was trimmed by 5 bases and J by 0 bases, leaving 8 bases between them. The full variable domain, its missing parts supplied by reference TRBV7-9 and TRBJ1-5, is DTGVSQNPRHKITKRGQNVTFRCDPISEHNRLYWYRQTLGQGPEFLTYFQNEAQLEKSRLLSDRFSAERPKGSFSTLEIQRTEQGDSAMYLCASSPQYSNQPQHFGDGTRLSIL.

J is TRBJ2-7 and V is TRBV29-1; 9 nucleotides align to TRBD2. J gave up 4 bases and V 3 bases, and 4 bases lay outside the gene matches. The CDR3 runs to 13 residues. CDR1 is SQVTM, CDR2 ANQGSEA, per germline. The DNA of the CDR3 is TGCAGCGTTGATCTAGCGGGGAGTTACGAGCAGTACTTC. Translated, it gives CSVDLAGSYEQYF.

This clone was seen a single time. The rearrangement uses TRBV27 and TRBJ1-2; maybe TRBD1 (5 bases). V lost 0 bases, J lost 4 bases, and 12 bases lay in between. From germline, CDR1 is MNHEY and CDR2 SMNVEV (reference sequence). The CDR3 runs to 15 residues. This CDR3 reads CASSLSIQGLYGYTF. The DNA of the CDR3 is TGTGCCAGCAGTTTATCGATTCAGGGCCTCTATGGCTACACCTTC.

The V gene is TRBV30, the J gene TRBJ2-1; the match to TRBD2 covers 10 bases. This CDR3 is built from 12 residues. The V gene's germline CDR1 is GTSNPN and CDR2 SVGIG (reference sequence). V trimming: 8 bases; J trimming: 10 bases; junction bases outside the gene matches: 8. The CDR3 DNA reads TGTGCCGGGACTAGCGAGCGGAGCGAGCAGTTCTTC. It is translated as CAGTSERSEQFF.

This clone came up once. The chain recombines TRBV9 with TRBJ2-3; a possible D gene is TRBD1 (5 bases). In germline, CDR1 is SGDLS, CDR2 YYNGEE. Trimming stripped 4 bases from V and 5 bases from J, with 14 bases between. This CDR3 region has 14 residues. The chain's CDR3 is CASSPQVPRDTQYF. The CDR3 region has the DNA TGTGCCAGCAGCCCACAGGTACCCCGAGATACGCAGTATTTT.

This sequence joins TRBV7-9 and TRBJ1-4; D is undetermined. Trimming cost V 2 bases and J 7 bases, with 8 bases left between them. Germline CDR1 reads SEHNR; CDR2 reads FQNEAQ (reference sequence). There are 13 residues in the CDR3. The CDR3 reads CASSLPPFEKLFF. The CDR3 nucleotides read TGTGCCAGCAGCTTACCCCCCTTTGAAAAACTGTTTTTT.

This chain connects TRBV4-1 to TRBJ2-1, with D maybe TRBD2 (5 bases). Germline CDR1 reads MGHRA; CDR2 reads YSYEKL. V was pared by 4 bases and J by 2 bases, with 12 bases between. The length of the CDR3 is 15 residues. In DNA form, the CDR3 reads TGCGCCAGCAGCCCCTCCTCCGGGGCCTACAATGAGCAGTTCTTC. Translating gives CASSPSSGAYNEQFF.

The V call is TRBV29-1, the J call TRBJ2-1; the D gene is possibly TRBD2 (5 bases). CDR1 is SQVTM, CDR2 ANQGSEA, per germline. The CDR3 loop spans 13 amino acids. This CDR3 is CRSTGVSYNEQFF. CDR3 sequence (DNA): TGCAGGTCCACCGGGGTCTCCTACAATGAGCAGTTCTTC.

The chain combines TRBV10-1 with TRBJ1-1; 7 nucleotides align to TRBD1. The CDR3 has 13 residues. V lost 5 bases, J lost 6 bases, and 6 bases stayed unmatched. Germline values: CDR1 WNHNN, CDR2 SYGVQD (reference sequence). Here the CDR3 reads CASSTRTGSEAFF. The CDR3 coding sequence is TGCGCCAGCAGTACCCGGACAGGATCTGAAGCTTTCTTT.

This chain connects TRBV19 to TRBJ2-1; D is possibly TRBD1 (6 bases). The CDR3 is made up of 17 amino acids. The V end was cut by 7 bases, the J end by 3 bases, with 22 bases between. Looked up from germline, CDR1 is LNHDA and CDR2 is SQIVND (reference sequence). The CDR3 nucleotides are TGTGCCAGTACCCGTGGGGGCCGGTACACCCTCTACAATGAGCAGTTCTTC. Protein product: CASTRGGRYTLYNEQFF.

The V call is TRBV7-9, the J call TRBJ2-3; D remains ambiguous. The germline V gene has CDR1 SEHNR and CDR2 FQNEAQ (reference sequence). V lost 9 bases to trimming and J lost 6 bases, with 10 bases between them. CDR3 length equals 11 residues. The CDR3 loop reads CASTLGDTQYF. For the CDR3, the DNA is TGTGCCAGTACTTTGGGGGATACGCAGTATTTT.

V gene TRBV6-1 combines with J gene TRBJ1-1; D is undetermined. Trimming took 7 bases from V and 2 from J, leaving 11 bases between them. The germline gives CDR1 MNHNS, CDR2 SASEGT. There are 13 residues in the CDR3. CDR3 sequence: CASMGQVNTEAFF. For the CDR3, the DNA is TGTGCCAGCATGGGCCAGGTCAACACTGAAGCTTTCTTT.

The V gene is TRBV7-2, the J gene TRBJ2-3; 12 nucleotides line up with TRBD2. CDR1 is SGHTA and CDR2 is FQGNSA in the germline V gene. CDR3 size: 15 residues. V dropped 3 bases and J dropped 6; count of bases not matched to a gene: 4. CDR3 loop: CASSLTSGRGDTQYF. As DNA, the CDR3 is TGTGCCAGCAGCTTGACTAGCGGGAGAGGGGATACGCAGTATTTT.

This chain connects TRBV4-1 to TRBJ2-7; D is undetermined. Germline V CDR1 and CDR2: MGHRA, YSYEKL. The V and J ends lost 2 bases and 2 bases respectively, with 7 bases between them. The CDR3 length is 13 residues. The CDR3 DNA reads as TGCGCCAGCAGCCAACTCATAACCTACGAGCAGTACTTC. Translation gives CASSQLITYEQYF.

The J gene is TRBJ2-1, the V gene TRBV18; 8 bases align to TRBD2. V dropped 3 bases and J dropped 3; count of bases not matched to a gene: 4. The CDR3 totals 15 residues. Germline V gives CDR1 KGHSH, CDR2 LQKENI. CDR3 nucleotides: TGTGCCAGCTCACCCCGGGGGGGAGGCTACAATGAGCAGTTCTTC. Its translation: CASSPRGGGYNEQFF.